Below are 21 T cell receptor beta chains sequenced from a single sample in a study of T cell repertoires in cytomegalovirus infection. Using its own MiXCR run on the reads, TCRdb lists one record per CDR3 protein. The sample lists about 530,000 distinct CDR3 sequences; 26% were seen once. The sequenced sample consisted of PBMCs. All receptors derive from a human donor in good health (CMV status not recorded). Some clones in this sample may be carry-over from other donors' samples.

In its sample, this clonotype was seen a few times. The V gene is TRBV27, the J gene TRBJ2-1, with D maybe TRBD2 (6 bases). The ends were cut back, 2 bases at V and 4 bases at J, with 15 bases in the middle. Germline V gene sequence: CDR1 MNHEY, CDR2 SMNVEV (reference sequence). This CDR3 has 16 amino acids. The CDR3, as DNA: TGTGCCAGCAGTTTAGTTAAGAGCGGGCCATACAATGAGCAGTTCTTC. Protein sequence: CASSLVKSGPYNEQFF.

This clonotype occurred many times. The chain employs TRBV7-9 and TRBJ2-3, with D hard to call. The CDR3 loop spans 14 amino acids. CDR1 is SEHNR, CDR2 FQNEAQ, per germline (reference sequence). Deletions cut 3 bases from V and 0 bases from J, with 7 bases between. The CDR3 nucleotides read TGTGCCAGCAGCTTCTCTGCTAGCACAGATACGCAGTATTTT. It translates to CASSFSASTDTQYF.

The chain carries TRBV30 and TRBJ2-3; D is perhaps TRBD1 or TRBD2 (5 bases each). The CDR3 is 11 amino acids. Trimming shortened V by 3 bases and J by 10 bases, and 11 bases separated the two germline ends. CDR1 is GTSNPN and CDR2 is SVGIG in the germline V gene (reference sequence). DNA for the CDR3: TGTGCCTGGAGCGGATCGGGGCCGCAGTATTTT. This codes for CAWSGSGPQYF.

The chain uses TRBV7-8 and TRBJ1-3; D remains ambiguous. Looked up from germline, CDR1 is SGHVS and CDR2 is FQNEAQ. With 1 base removed from V and 3 bases from J, the gap between germline ends came to 13 bases. The CDR3 is 16 amino acids. The CDR3 DNA reads TGTGCCAGCAGCTTAGAGACGCGCACGGTTGGAAACACCATATATTTT. Protein sequence: CASSLETRTVGNTIYF. The full variable domain, in which reference TRBV7-8 and TRBJ1-3 provide the parts outside the CDR3, is GAGVSQSPRYKVAKRGQDVALRCDPISGHVSLFWYQQALGQGPEFLTYFQNEAQLDKSGLPSDRFFAERPEGSVSTLKIQRTQQEDSAVYLCASSLETRTVGNTIYFGEGSWLTVV.

There are a few counts of this clonotype. The CDR3 sequence: CASSLLTGGYGYTF. The CDR3, as DNA: TGTGCCAGCAGCTTGCTGACAGGGGGTTACGGCTACACCTTC. The chain couples TRBV7-9 to TRBJ1-2, with TRBD1 matching over 9 bases. The germline gives CDR1 SEHNR, CDR2 FQNEAQ (reference sequence). V shed 3 bases and J 8 bases; nucleotides not matched to a gene: 7. CDR3 size: 14 residues. The variable domain in full, with the rest retrieved from reference TRBV7-9 and TRBJ1-2, is DTGVSQNPRHKITKRGQNVTFRCDPISEHNRLYWYRQTLGQGPEFLTYFQNEAQLEKSRLLSDRFSAERPKGSFSTLEIQRTEQGDSAMYLCASSLLTGGYGYTFGSGTRLTVV.

This clonotype was detected ten times or more. The V and J genes are TRBV12-3 or TRBV12-4 and TRBJ1-5, with TRBD1 matching over 7 bases. The CDR3 is 15 amino acids. The V segment lost 1 base and the J segment 4 bases; nucleotides outside the gene matches: 4. The CDR3 loop is CASSLGAGGNQPQHF. The DNA of the CDR3 is TGTGCCAGCAGTTTAGGGGCAGGGGGGAATCAGCCCCAGCATTTT.

The genes are TRBV12-3 or TRBV12-4 and TRBJ1-2; tentatively, D is TRBD1 (6 bases). Trimming left V 6 bases short and J 0 bases short, with 11 bases between. CDR3 length equals 14 residues. CDR3 sequence (DNA): TGTGCCAGCAGCCCCACAGGGTCTAACTATGGCTACACCTTC. Amino acid sequence: CASSPTGSNYGYTF.

The V gene is TRBV12-3 or TRBV12-4, the J gene TRBJ2-7, with TRBD2 matching over 8 bases. This CDR3 is built from 13 residues. Germline trimming cut 4 bases from V and 5 bases from J; bases unmatched to any gene: 4. CDR3 protein: CASSSSGRNEQYV. The CDR3, as DNA: TGTGCCAGCAGTTCGAGCGGGAGAAACGAGCAGTACGTC.

This rearrangement joins TRBV11-2 to TRBJ2-1; a possible D gene is TRBD2 (5 bases). There are 13 residues in the CDR3. Germline CDR1 reads SGHAT; CDR2 reads FQNNGV. V was cut by 0 bases and J by 14 bases, with 14 bases left in between. In DNA, the CDR3 is TGTGCCAGCAGCTTAGATCGTCTGCGGGCCGAGTTCTTC. Protein sequence: CASSLDRLRAEFF.

This clonotype has just a few counts. The chain links TRBV18 to TRBJ1-4; 9 bases map to TRBD1. Germline V gene sequence: CDR1 KGHSH, CDR2 LQKENI. V dropped 5 bases and J dropped 8; count of bases not matched to a gene: 6. The CDR3 spans 14 residues. The CDR3 region has the DNA TGTGCCAGCTCAACGGGACAGGGACACGAAAAACTGTTTTTT. It is translated as CASSTGQGHEKLFF.

The table lists this clonotype with many counts. The chain is built from TRBV12-3 or TRBV12-4 and TRBJ1-5; a possible D gene is TRBD1 (5 bases). The V end was cut by 3 bases, the J end by 1 base, with 10 bases between. CDR3 size: 15 residues. The CDR3 DNA reads as TGTGCCAGCAGTTTCGGAGGGGCGAGCAATCAGCCCCAGCATTTT. Residues: CASSFGGASNQPQHF.

There are a few counts of this clonotype. The V gene is TRBV10-3, the J gene TRBJ2-7; 7 nucleotides match TRBD2. J lost 2 bases, V lost 5 bases, and 12 bases had no gene match. Per the germline V gene, CDR1 is ENHRY and CDR2 is SYGVKD. This CDR3 contains 16 residues. CDR3 sequence (DNA): TGTGCCATCAGTAACAGCGGGACTACCCGCCCCTACGAGCAGTACTTC. Amino acids: CAISNSGTTRPYEQYF.

Ten or more counts support this clonotype. The chain links TRBV12-3 or TRBV12-4 to TRBJ1-2, with TRBD1 identical over 10 bases. CDR3 length equals 15 residues. V lost 3 bases and J lost 8; bases outside the gene matches: 9. The CDR3 region has the DNA TGTGCCAGCAGTTTGTGGGACAGGGGTTTTGGAGGCTACACCTTC. Translated, it gives CASSLWDRGFGGYTF.

This chain joins TRBV15 and TRBJ2-7; 9 positions match TRBD1. Germline CDR1 is LNHNV and CDR2 is YYDKDF (reference sequence). V shed 4 bases, J shed 1 base, and the junction held 8 bases outside the gene matches. The CDR3 is made up of 16 amino acids. As DNA, the CDR3 is TGTGCCACCAGCAATCCGACAGGGGGGAGGTCCTACGAGCAGTACTTC. It yields the protein CATSNPTGGRSYEQYF.

This sequence joins TRBV20-1 and TRBJ2-1, with D perhaps TRBD2 (6 bases). The CDR3 loop spans 12 amino acids. Germline V gene data show CDR1 as DFQATT and CDR2 as SNEGSKA (reference sequence). The V gene lost 6 bases and the J gene lost 12 bases, with 18 bases spanning the gap. The CDR3 DNA is TGCAGTGCCCTCTCTCGCGGGATGGGGCAGTTCTTC. Protein: CSALSRGMGQFF.

This clonotype has a handful of counts. The chain has TRBV7-9 and TRBJ2-7; TRBD2 agrees at 9 bases. The CDR3 consists of 17 residues. Germline lookup yields CDR1 SEHNR and CDR2 FQNEAQ (reference sequence). The V and J ends lost 4 bases and 2 bases, in that order; junction bases with no gene match: 12. The CDR3, as DNA: TGTGCCAGCAGCTACGAGGGCGGACTAGCGCGTCCCTACGAGCAGTACTTC. It yields the protein CASSYEGGLARPYEQYF.

The sample holds one count of this clonotype. V usage is TRBV5-6 and J usage is TRBJ2-2, with D perhaps TRBD1 or TRBD2 (5 bases each). From germline, CDR1 is SGHDT and CDR2 YYEEEE. This CDR3 comprises 15 residues. V shed 1 base and J shed 3 bases, with 10 bases lying between them. CDR3 in amino acids: CASSLRGTYTGELFF. The CDR3 DNA follows: TGTGCCAGCAGCTTGCGTGGGACGTACACCGGGGAGCTGTTTTTT.

This clonotype occurred a few times. The chain links TRBV12-3 or TRBV12-4 to TRBJ2-5; perhaps TRBD2 as D (5 bases). V was shortened by 7 bases and J by 2 bases, with 11 bases between the two germline ends. The CDR3 has 13 residues. CDR3 in DNA: TGTGCCAGCACCCCGGACTTACAAGAGACCCAGTACTTC. This translates into CASTPDLQETQYF.

This clonotype appeared many times. This rearrangement joins TRBV7-8 to TRBJ1-1, with 9 positions matching TRBD1. V lost 5 bases to trimming and J lost 3 bases; unmatched junction nucleotides: 7. Germline V gene data show CDR1 as SGHVS and CDR2 as FQNEAQ. CDR3 size: 15 residues. The CDR3 reads CASSTRTGADTEAFF. In DNA form, the CDR3 reads TGTGCCAGCAGCACCCGGACAGGGGCGGACACTGAAGCTTTCTTT.

This clonotype was seen only a few times. The gene calls are TRBV2 and TRBJ2-1; 10 bases match TRBD2. There are 16 residues in the CDR3. The ends lost 5 bases at V and 6 bases at J; junction bases unmatched: 10. Germline values: CDR1 SNHLY, CDR2 FYNNEI. CDR3 coding DNA: TGTGCCAGCAGTCCGAGACTAGCGGGTGGGATCAATGAGCAGTTCTTC. This translates into CASSPRLAGGINEQFF.

V gene TRBV29-1 combines with J gene TRBJ1-1; possible D gene TRBD1, 5 bases. Germline CDR1 SQVTM, CDR2 ANQGSEA. The V end lost 8 bases, the J end lost 2 bases, and 9 bases lay between the germline ends. The CDR3 is 11 amino acids. CDR3 DNA: TGCAGCACAAGGGGAAACACTGAAGCTTTCTTT. As protein: CSTRGNTEAFF.